These T cell receptor beta chains were read from a single sample in a study of OX40 agonist ivuxolimab in advanced cancers. Profiling relied on immunoSEQ multiplex PCR, and the TCRdb table lists in-frame clones only, not all of them. This table holds roughly 30,000 clones, about 90% found once. The specimen was CD4+ or CD8+ T cells sorted from blood, collected in a trial of the OX40 agonist ivuxolimab. Source of these receptors: an adult with an advanced solid tumor such as melanoma, head and neck, liver or kidney cancer. CDR3s include the opening cysteine and the closing phenylalanine or tryptophan. The order of the fields is clone size, J gene, D gene, V gene, CDR3 DNA, CDR3 protein. D genes are given only for firm matches. Size values are once, few and many counts, or a class for expanded clones, and some rows have none.

once TRBJ2-7 TRBD1 TRBV7-2 TGTGCCAGCAGCTTAGGACAGGGCCACGAGCAGTACTTC CASSLGQGHEQYF
once TRBJ2-1 TRBD1 TRBV7-2 TGTGCCAGCAGCAAGGGGACAGTCAATGAGCAGTTCTTC CASSKGTVNEQFF
- TRBJ2-7 - TRBV6-5 TGTGCCAGCAGTTCAGACAGCTCCTACGAGCAGTACTTC CASSSDSSYEQYF
few TRBJ1-5 TRBD1 TRBV25-1 TGTGCCAGCAGTGCTGATTACAGGGGGGGTCAGCCCCAGCATTTT CASSADYRGGQPQHF
- TRBJ2-1 TRBD1 TRBV11-1 TGTGCCAGCAGCCTTTCCCGACAGGGCAATGAGCAGTTCTTC CASSLSRQGNEQFF
- TRBJ2-7 TRBD1 TRBV4-1 TGCGCCAGCAGCCCTGGACAGGTCTCCGAGCAGTACTTC CASSPGQVSEQYF
- TRBJ2-5 - TRBV5-4 TGTGCCAGCAGCTTGGGCACAGGGCTAGACCAAGAGACCCAGTACTTC CASSLGTGLDQETQYF
once TRBJ1-1 TRBD1 TRBV19 TGTGCCAGCCCTACAGGGGGCGCGGGGACTGAAGCTTTCTTT CASPTGGAGTEAFF
once TRBJ2-5 TRBD1 TRBV7-7 TGTGCCAGCAGCTTAGGCTTCGGGGGACAGGGCCAGACCCAGTACTTC CASSLGFGGQGQTQYF
- TRBJ1-1 - TRBV6-5 TGTGCCAGCAGTTACTCGGGCCGGGCCACTGAAGCTTTCTTT CASSYSGRATEAFF
- TRBJ1-2 - TRBV29-1 TGCAGCGTTGAAGACCCGGGAGGGGGCTATGGCTACACCTTC CSVEDPGGGYGYTF
- TRBJ2-3 TRBD2 TRBV10-3 TGTGCCATTAGGACTAGCGGGGGCACAGATACGCAGTATTTT CAIRTSGGTDTQYF
- TRBJ2-5 - TRBV6-6 TGTGCCAGCAGACGACGTTCAGGGGAGACCCAGTACTTC CASRRRSGETQYF
few TRBJ1-4 TRBD1 TRBV4-2 TGTGCCAGCAGCCAAGAAGGGCGGGACAGTTCTCTTGAAAAACTGTTTTTT CASSQEGRDSSLEKLFF
- TRBJ2-3 - TRBV7-9 TGTGCCAGCAGCTCCAGTAGCGGACAGGGCACAGATACGCAGTATTTT CASSSSSGQGTDTQYF
- TRBJ1-2 - TRBV11-1 TGTGCCAGCAGCTTCGCCGCGGGACGGAGCTATGGCTACACCTTC CASSFAAGRSYGYTF
- TRBJ1-4 TRBD1 TRBV4-1 TGCGCCAGCAGCCAAGATGGGACAGGGGATGAAAAACTGTTTTTT CASSQDGTGDEKLFF
- TRBJ1-1 - TRBV4-2 TGTGCCAGCAGCCAAGGGGGCAGCATGAACACTGAAGCTTTCTTT CASSQGGSMNTEAFF
- TRBJ1-2 - TRBV9 TGTGCCAGCAGCGTAGAGGTGGGGCTGGGGGATGCGTATGGCTACACCTTC CASSVEVGLGDAYGYTF
- TRBJ1-2 - TRBV4-1 TGCGCCAGCAGAGCGGCCTATGGCTACACCTTC CASRAAYGYTF
- TRBJ1-6 - TRBV6-1 TGTGCCAGCAGTGCCGGGGGACCTGGGTCACCCCTCCACTTT CASSAGGPGSPLHF
- TRBJ2-1 - TRBV19 TGTGCCAGTAGTATAGGAAGAGGCCCGAACTCCTACAATGAGCAGTTCTTC CASSIGRGPNSYNEQFF
- TRBJ2-7 - TRBV19 TGTGCCAGTAGTTCCCTACCCACAGGTGACCCTTCCTACGAGCAGTACTTC CASSSLPTGDPSYEQYF
- TRBJ1-1 TRBD1 TRBV11-1 TGTGCCAGCAGCGCAGAACAGGGGGCGCAGATAACTGAAGCTTTCTTT CASSAEQGAQITEAFF
- TRBJ1-4 - TRBV4-1 TGCGCCAGCAGCCAAGAACCCGGGGGGGCGGTTAATGAAAAACTGTTTTTT CASSQEPGGAVNEKLFF
- TRBJ1-3 - TRBV4-2 TGTGCCAGCAGCCAAGAAGGCACAGGCTCTGGAAACACCATATATTTT CASSQEGTGSGNTIYF
- TRBJ2-7 - TRBV29-1 TGCAGCGTTTATCAGAGGCACGAGCAGTACTTC CSVYQRHEQYF
- TRBJ2-1 TRBD2 TRBV4-2 TGTGCCAGCAGCAGTACTAGCGTTACAAGCTACAATGAGCAGTTCTTC CASSSTSVTSYNEQFF
- TRBJ1-2 - TRBV6-5 TGTGCCAGCAGTTATCGTGGATCCCACTATGGCTACACCTTC CASSYRGSHYGYTF
few TRBJ1-5 - TRBV19 TGTGCCAGTAGTACATACAATCAGCCCCAGCATTTT CASSTYNQPQHF
- TRBJ2-5 TRBD1 TRBV6-5 TGTGCCAGCAGTCTGGGACAGGGGATAGAGACCCAGTACTTC CASSLGQGIETQYF